The 25 T cell receptor beta chains in this list originate from one sample, sequenced in a study of metastatic and nonmetastatic thyroid tumors. Via MiXCR, TCRdb re-called the PCR reads. The sample includes tens of thousands of clones, around 16% of them seen just once. Thyroid surgery was performed in patients who had received no treatment beforehand. The material sequenced was tumor tissue. Receptor source: a female donor with papillary thyroid cancer or a benign thyroid nodule (not recorded which). Some clones in this sample may be carry-over from other donors' samples.

This clone was seen many times. The J gene is TRBJ2-7, the V gene TRBV28; D is perhaps TRBD1 (5 bases). This CDR3 spans 14 amino acids. The germline V gene has CDR1 MDHEN and CDR2 SYDVKM. V lost 8 bases to trimming and J lost 1 base, with 15 bases between them. CDR3 DNA sequence: TGTGCCAGCCGTACCCAGGGCCGTTCCTACGAGCAGTACTTC. Its translation: CASRTQGRSYEQYF.

Ten or more counts support this clone. The V gene is TRBV5-1, the J gene TRBJ2-3; 8 nucleotides match TRBD2. CDR1 is SGHRS and CDR2 is YFSETQ in the germline V gene. The CDR3 consists of 16 residues. V shed 3 bases and J 0 bases; nucleotides not matched to a gene: 6. For the CDR3, the DNA is TGCGCCAGCAGCTCCGGGACTAGGGCTAGCACAGATACGCAGTATTTT. Translating it yields CASSSGTRASTDTQYF.

This clone was counted at least ten times. This sequence joins TRBV11-3 and TRBJ2-4, with D perhaps TRBD1 (5 bases). V was clipped by 5 bases and J by 8 bases, with 19 bases between them. From germline, CDR1 is SGHNT and CDR2 YENEEA. The CDR3 runs 15 residues. Written as DNA, the CDR3 is TGTGCCAGCAGCCAGTTGACAGATACGAAAGACATTCAGTACTTC. This translates into CASSQLTDTKDIQYF.

This clone was counted at least ten times. The CDR3 loop is CASSPRQGYEQYF. CDR3 sequence (DNA): TGTGCCAGCAGCCCCCGACAGGGCTACGAGCAGTACTTC. The J gene is TRBJ2-7, the V gene TRBV7-2; TRBD1 aligns across 7 bases. Per the germline V gene, CDR1 is SGHTA and CDR2 is FQGNSA. V lost 5 bases and J lost 3; bases outside the gene matches: 4. The CDR3 consists of 13 residues.

This chain connects TRBV6-1 to TRBJ2-1; either TRBD1 or TRBD2 may fit D (5 bases each). The CDR3 length is 12 residues. V was cut by 8 bases and J by 5 bases, with 10 bases left in between. CDR1 is MNHNS and CDR2 is SASEGT in the germline V gene. For the CDR3, the DNA is TGTGCCAGCGAGGGGTGTAACAATGAGCAGTTCTTC. This sequence encodes CASEGCNNEQFF.

This clone has ten or more counts. V is TRBV7-9 and J is TRBJ1-5, with a weak D call TRBD1 (5 bases). The V gene lost 2 bases and the J gene lost 4 bases, with 12 bases spanning the gap. The CDR3 covers 15 residues. Germline lookup yields CDR1 SEHNR and CDR2 FQNEAQ (reference sequence). Here the CDR3 reads CASSLSGAPNQPQHF. CDR3 coding DNA: TGTGCCAGCAGCTTATCCGGGGCCCCTAATCAGCCCCAGCATTTT.

This clone has ten or more counts. V and J are TRBV29-1 and TRBJ1-4; 9 bases fit TRBD1. V shed 6 bases and J 4 bases; nucleotides not matched to a gene: 9. Germline values: CDR1 SQVTM, CDR2 ANQGSEA. The CDR3 length is 15 residues. CDR3 sequence: CSVRDRERGNEKLFF. Here the CDR3 DNA reads TGCAGCGTCCGGGACAGGGAACGGGGTAATGAAAAACTGTTTTTT.

The table lists this clone with a few counts. V gene TRBV12-3 or TRBV12-4 combines with J gene TRBJ1-6; unclear D gene. The CDR3 runs to 12 residues. V lost 5 bases, J lost 7 bases, and 6 bases lay in between. In nucleotides, the CDR3 is TGTGCCAGCAGTATTACCAATTCACCCCTCCACTTT. This gives the protein CASSITNSPLHF.

The V gene is TRBV28, the J gene TRBJ1-6; D not certain. CDR3 length: 13 residues. Trimming removed 6 bases at V and 8 bases at J, with 11 bases between. Per germline, CDR1 MDHEN and CDR2 SYDVKM. This chain's CDR3 is CASRLGYYSPLHF. CDR3 DNA: TGTGCCAGCAGGCTAGGGTATTATTCACCCCTCCACTTT.

The sample holds a few counts of this clone. The rearrangement links TRBV19 to TRBJ2-3, with 10 bases lining up with TRBD2. Germline CDR1 reads LNHDA; CDR2 reads SQIVND (reference sequence). The CDR3 is 14 residues long. The V gene end was trimmed by 3 bases and the J gene end by 6 bases; junction bases not matched to a gene: 3. The chain's CDR3 is CASSMRAGGDTQYF. The CDR3 DNA follows: TGTGCCAGTAGTATGAGAGCGGGAGGGGATACGCAGTATTTT.

This clone was observed at least ten times. This chain uses TRBV9 with TRBJ2-3, with D perhaps being TRBD1 or TRBD2 (5 bases each). Germline CDR1 and CDR2: SGDLS and YYNGEE. The V and J ends lost 3 bases and 4 bases respectively, with 12 bases between them. The CDR3 sequence is 14 residues long. The chain's CDR3 is CASSGYVGADTQYF. The CDR3 nucleotides are TGTGCCAGCAGCGGTTACGTGGGGGCAGATACGCAGTATTTT.

This chain uses TRBV3-1 with TRBJ2-3; TRBD2 agrees at 7 bases. V shed 7 bases and J 8 bases; nucleotides not matched to a gene: 9. The CDR3 sequence is 13 residues long. Germline CDR1 and CDR2: LGHDT and YNNKEL (reference sequence). The CDR3 loop is CASTLTGGGTQYF. The CDR3, as DNA: TGTGCCAGCACCCTTACGGGGGGAGGTACGCAGTATTTT.

This clone appeared many times. The V and J genes are TRBV6-5 and TRBJ1-3, with D tentatively TRBD1 (5 bases). The CDR3 has 17 amino acids. The V end was cut by 0 bases, the J end by 1 base, with 13 bases between. Germline V gene sequence: CDR1 MNHEY, CDR2 SVGAGI. The CDR3 is CASSYSRQPLSGNTIYF. In DNA, the CDR3 is TGTGCCAGCAGTTACTCGAGACAGCCTTTATCTGGAAACACCATATATTTT.

V usage is TRBV7-6 and J usage is TRBJ2-7; possible D gene TRBD2, 6 bases. The CDR3 contains 15 residues. Trimming took 7 bases from V and 3 from J, leaving 19 bases between them. Germline V gene sequence: CDR1 SGHVS, CDR2 FNYEAQ. DNA for the CDR3: TGTGCCAGCATCTCAGGTGGGGGAGGCGGCTACGAGCAGTACTTC. Residues: CASISGGGGGYEQYF.

The chain links TRBV7-2 to TRBJ2-1; 9 nucleotides agree with TRBD1. This CDR3 spans 15 amino acids. The germline CDR1 and CDR2 sequences are SGHTA and FQGNSA. Germline trimming cut 5 bases from V and 6 bases from J; bases unmatched to any gene: 8. This CDR3 is CASSQDRGSINEQFF. The DNA of the CDR3 is TGTGCCAGCAGCCAGGACAGGGGATCTATCAATGAGCAGTTCTTC.

Remarks on this clone: A much bigger clone sits one base away, suggesting this may be a read error. This sequence joins TRBV6-2 or TRBV6-3 and TRBJ2-3; TRBD1 agrees at 8 bases. V gave up 6 bases and J gave up 2 bases; unmatched junction bases: 7. Per germline, CDR1 MNHEY and CDR2 SVGEGT. The CDR3 covers 15 residues. CDR3: CASRTGASITDTQYF. CDR3 sequence (DNA): TGTGCCAGCAGGACAGGGGCTTCTATCACAGATACGCAGTATTTT.

This clone was observed a handful of times. A much bigger clone sits one base away, suggesting this may be a read error. This chain connects TRBV6-1 to TRBJ2-1; perhaps TRBD2 as D (5 bases). The length of the CDR3 is 15 residues. Germline V lookup: CDR1 MNHNS, CDR2 SASEGT. This CDR3 reads CASSPSRSSYNEQLF. As DNA, the CDR3 is TGTGCCAGCAGTCCTAGCAGAAGCTCCTACAATGAGCAGCTCTTC.

This clone came up many times. J is TRBJ1-4 and V is TRBV7-2; 7 bases line up with TRBD1. Germline V lookup: CDR1 SGHTA, CDR2 FQGNSA. The J segment lost 10 bases and the V segment lost 4 bases, leaving 9 bases of the junction unmatched. CDR3 size: 14 residues. CDR3 bases: TGTGCCAGCAGCTCAGGACAGGTGTCTGGAAAACTGTTTTTT. This gives the protein CASSSGQVSGKLFF.

This clone was counted at least ten times. The chain combines TRBV18 with TRBJ1-1, with 8 bases identical to TRBD1. The CDR3 is 12 amino acids. Trimming at V came to 3 bases and at J to 9 bases, leaving 3 bases not matched to a gene. In germline, CDR1 is KGHSH, CDR2 LQKENI. The CDR3 spells CASSPRDRKAFF. The CDR3 DNA follows: TGTGCCAGCTCACCGCGGGACAGGAAAGCTTTCTTT.

This clone was counted at least ten times. V and J are TRBV6-2 or TRBV6-3 and TRBJ2-7; TRBD2 agrees at 8 bases. Trimming at V came to 6 bases and at J to 6 bases, leaving 4 bases not matched to a gene. CDR3 length: 12 amino acids. In germline, CDR1 is MNHEY, CDR2 SVGEGT. CDR3 coding DNA: TGTGCCAGCAGGGCGGGGGGACGCGAGCAGTACTTC. It translates to CASRAGGREQYF.

As concerns this clone: This sequence may be a read error, since a much larger clone differs from it by one base. The CDR3 here is CASSDETSGQETQYF. In nucleotides, the CDR3 is TGCGCCAGCAGTGACGAGACTAGCGGCCAAGAGACCCAGTACTTC. This rearrangement joins TRBV10-1 to TRBJ2-5; 9 bases fit TRBD2. Germline V gene sequence: CDR1 WNHNN, CDR2 SYGVQD (reference sequence). This CDR3 has 15 amino acids. J lost 1 base, V lost 3 bases, and 3 bases had no gene match.

In its sample, this clone was seen many times. CDR3 DNA: TGTGCCAGCAGCCAGCAGGGACCAACCACGGCTTCCTACAATGAGCAGTTCTTC. Protein: CASSQQGPTTASYNEQFF. The rearrangement links TRBV12-3 or TRBV12-4 to TRBJ2-1; D is possibly TRBD1 or TRBD2 (5 bases each). CDR3 size: 18 residues. Trimming pared 6 bases from V and 1 base from J, leaving 22 bases between.

This clone was detected a few times. A much larger clone sits a single nucleotide away, making a read error possible. This sequence joins TRBV7-6 and TRBJ2-5; 7 bases agree with TRBD1. CDR1 SGHVS and CDR2 FNYEAQ come from the germline V gene. The CDR3 runs 15 residues. The CDR3 protein is CASRLGAGGRETQYF. CDR3 bases: TGTGCCAGCAGATTAGGGGCAGGGGGTCGCGAGACCCAGTACTTC. The variable domain in full, with the rest retrieved from reference TRBV7-6 and TRBJ2-5, is GAGVSQSPRYKVTKRGQDVALRCDPISGHVSLYWYRQALGQGPEFLTYFNYEAQQDKSGLPNDRFSAERPEGSISTLTIQRTEQRDSAMYRCASRLGAGGRETQYFGPGTRLLVL.

This clone was seen many times. The chain couples TRBV7-2 to TRBJ2-1; D ambiguous. Trimming removed 5 bases at V and 3 bases at J, with 5 bases between. The CDR3 spans 12 residues. Per the germline V gene, CDR1 is SGHTA and CDR2 is FQGNSA. CDR3 coding DNA: TGTGCCAGCAGCCCCATCTACAATGAGCAGTTCTTC. It encodes CASSPIYNEQFF.

This clone was observed many times. The chain joins TRBV7-9 to TRBJ2-7; 8 nucleotides agree with TRBD2. The V and J ends lost 5 bases and 5 bases, in that order; junction bases with no gene match: 11. Per germline, CDR1 SEHNR and CDR2 FQNEAQ (reference sequence). The CDR3 consists of 15 residues. The CDR3 sequence is CASSGRETSVHEQYF. CDR3 in DNA: TGTGCCAGCAGCGGCCGGGAGACTAGCGTCCACGAGCAGTACTTC.